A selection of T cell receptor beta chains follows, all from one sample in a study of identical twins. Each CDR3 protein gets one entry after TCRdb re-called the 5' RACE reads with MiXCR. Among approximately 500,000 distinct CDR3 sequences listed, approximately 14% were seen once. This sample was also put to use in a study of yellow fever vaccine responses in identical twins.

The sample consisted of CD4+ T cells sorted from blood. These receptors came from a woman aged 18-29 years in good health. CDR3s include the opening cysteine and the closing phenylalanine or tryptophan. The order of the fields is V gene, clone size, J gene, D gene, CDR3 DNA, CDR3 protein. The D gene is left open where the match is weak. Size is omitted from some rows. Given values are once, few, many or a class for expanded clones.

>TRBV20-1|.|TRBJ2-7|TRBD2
TGCAGTGCTAGATTGACTAGCGGGAAGAGCTCCTACGAGCAGTACTTC
CSARLTSGKSSYEQYF
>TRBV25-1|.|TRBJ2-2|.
TGTGCCAGCATAGAGACGAACACCGGGGAGCTGTTTTTT
CASIETNTGELFF
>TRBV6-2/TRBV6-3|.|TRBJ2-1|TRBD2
TGTTCCAGCGAAACTAGCGGGGGTTCCTACAATGAGCAGTTCTTC
CSSETSGGSYNEQFF
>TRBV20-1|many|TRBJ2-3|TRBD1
TGCAGTGCAAGCACAGGGGGTGGCACAGATACGCAGTATTTT
CSASTGGGTDTQYF
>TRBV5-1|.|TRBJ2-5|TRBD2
TGCGCCAGCAGCCCCGCGGCGGGAGTGTCTGAGACCCAGTACTTC
CASSPAAGVSETQYF
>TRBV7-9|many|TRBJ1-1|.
TGTGCCAGCAGCTTAGCAGGTGGTCTTGGCACTGAAGCTTTCTTT
CASSLAGGLGTEAFF
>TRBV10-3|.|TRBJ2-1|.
TGTGCCATCAGTGAGCTTCAGAGGGATGAGCAGTTCTTC
CAISELQRDEQFF
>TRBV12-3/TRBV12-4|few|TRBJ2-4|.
TGTGCCAGCAGTTTATTAGGCGCAAACATTCAGTACTTC
CASSLLGANIQYF
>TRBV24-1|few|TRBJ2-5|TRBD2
TGTGCCACCAGCCAAGGGTCCGGCGGGAGGCGAGGAGAGACCCAGTACTTC
CATSQGSGGRRGETQYF
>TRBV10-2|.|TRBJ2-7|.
TGCGCCAGCAGTGACCAGTCGATATTAGCGGTTACCTACGAGCAGTACTTC
CASSDQSILAVTYEQYF
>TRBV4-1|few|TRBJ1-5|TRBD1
TGCGCCAGCAGCATGGAAAACAGGGGCGCGGAGCCCCAGCATTTT
CASSMENRGAEPQHF
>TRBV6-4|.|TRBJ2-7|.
TGTGCCACTTACGAAGGTGATCAAAACTACGAGCAGTACTTC
CATYEGDQNYEQYF
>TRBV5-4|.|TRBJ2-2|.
TGTGCCAGCGGAGGGACAGCGGGGGTATCCGGGGAGCTGTTTTTT
CASGGTAGVSGELFF
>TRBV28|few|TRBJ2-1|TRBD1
TGTGCCAGCACCCACGGGGGACAGGGATTCAATGAGCAGTTCTTC
CASTHGGQGFNEQFF
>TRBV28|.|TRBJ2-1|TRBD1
TGTGCCAGCAGCCCTTCAGGGGGAGATGAGCAGTTCTTC
CASSPSGGDEQFF
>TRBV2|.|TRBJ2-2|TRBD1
TGTGCCAGCAGCGGGGACAGGGGGCTTACCACCGGGGAGCTGTTTTTT
CASSGDRGLTTGELFF
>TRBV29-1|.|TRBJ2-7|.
TGCAGCGTCCTTGGGACCGGGACACCCTCCTACGAGCAGTACTTC
CSVLGTGTPSYEQYF
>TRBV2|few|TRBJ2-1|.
TGTGCCAGCAGTGGACTAGTCGCAAGGGGTGAGCAGTTCTTC
CASSGLVARGEQFF
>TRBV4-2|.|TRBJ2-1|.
TGTGCCAGCAGCCAAGATCGGGCGGATTTCGATGAGCAGTTCTTC
CASSQDRADFDEQFF
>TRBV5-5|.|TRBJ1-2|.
TGTGCCAGCACCCGGGGGCCTAACTATGGCTACACCTTC
CASTRGPNYGYTF
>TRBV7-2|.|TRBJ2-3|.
TGTGCCAGCAGCCGGGACGCCCAAGGGGATACGCAGTATTTT
CASSRDAQGDTQYF
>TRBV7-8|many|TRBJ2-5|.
TGTGCCAGCAGCCAAGTTAGGGAAGAGACCCAGTACTTC
CASSQVREETQYF
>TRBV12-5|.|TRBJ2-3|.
TGTGCTAGTGGTTTGATTATCTACGGACTCTCAGATACGCAGTATTTT
CASGLIIYGLSDTQYF
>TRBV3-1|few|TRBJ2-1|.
TGTGCCAGCAGCCCCTCGTTGGCACTCTCCTACAATGAGCAGTTCTTC
CASSPSLALSYNEQFF
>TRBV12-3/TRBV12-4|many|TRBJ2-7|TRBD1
TGTGCCAGCAGTTGGGGACAGGGTCTTTACGAGCAGTACTTC
CASSWGQGLYEQYF
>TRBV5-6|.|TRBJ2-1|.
TGTGCCAGCAGTGGGTCTGGGTACCCCTACAATGAGCAGTTCTTC
CASSGSGYPYNEQFF
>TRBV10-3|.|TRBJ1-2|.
TGTGCCACCAGTCAGGGTGGGGCCTATGGCTACACCTTC
CATSQGGAYGYTF
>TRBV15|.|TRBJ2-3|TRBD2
TGTGCCACCAGCAGGAGGACTAGCCTCACAGATACGCAGTATTTT
CATSRRTSLTDTQYF
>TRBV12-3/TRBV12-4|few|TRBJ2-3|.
TGTGCCAGCAGTTTTCTCTTGGGGGCTGGGGACACAGATACGCAGTATTTT
CASSFLLGAGDTDTQYF
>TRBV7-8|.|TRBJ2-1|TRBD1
TGTGCCAGCAGCTTAGGGGGACAGATCGAGCAGTTCTTC
CASSLGGQIEQFF
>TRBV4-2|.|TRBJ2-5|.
TGTGCCAGCAGCCCACAGGACCAAGAGACCCAGTACTTC
CASSPQDQETQYF
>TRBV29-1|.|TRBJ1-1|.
TGCAGCGTTGAACCACCGGGACCGAGAAACACTGAAGCTTTCTTT
CSVEPPGPRNTEAFF
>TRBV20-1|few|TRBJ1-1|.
TGCAGTGCTCACCTAGGGGTCACCCACCGCGAAGCTTTCTTT
CSAHLGVTHREAFF
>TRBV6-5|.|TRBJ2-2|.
TGTGCCAGCAGTTACGGAGTAGGGGCCGGGGAGCTGTTTTTT
CASSYGVGAGELFF
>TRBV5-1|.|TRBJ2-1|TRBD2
TGCGCCAGCAGCTTGGCCGCGGGAGAATACAATGAGCAGTTCTTC
CASSLAAGEYNEQFF
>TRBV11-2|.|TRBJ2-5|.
TGTGCCAGCAGCTTAGAACAACAAGAGACCCAGTACTTC
CASSLEQQETQYF
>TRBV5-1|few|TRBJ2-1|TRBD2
TGCGCCAGCAGCTTCGGTGACTTCCTGAGCGGGAGGGCCAGGGGTGAGCAGTTCTTC
CASSFGDFLSGRARGEQFF
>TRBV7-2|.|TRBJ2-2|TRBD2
TGTGCCAGCAGCCTGCGGGGGGGCGGTGGCACCGGGGAGCTGTTTTTT
CASSLRGGGGTGELFF
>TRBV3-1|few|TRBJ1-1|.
TGTGCCAGCAGCCAAGAATCGTCAGCGACTGAAGCTTTCTTT
CASSQESSATEAFF
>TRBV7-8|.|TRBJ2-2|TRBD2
TGTGCCAGCAGCCTAGGGACTAGCGGGGCCGGGGAGCTGTTTTTT
CASSLGTSGAGELFF
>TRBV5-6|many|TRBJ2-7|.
TGTGCCAGCAGCTTGAAAGGGAACGACTACGAGCAGTACTTC
CASSLKGNDYEQYF
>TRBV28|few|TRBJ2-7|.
TGTGCCAGCAGTTCACCCCGAGGCTCCTACGAGCAGTACTTC
CASSSPRGSYEQYF
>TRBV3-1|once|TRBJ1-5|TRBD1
TGTGCCAGCAGTCGGACAGGGTCCGAAGATCAGCCCCAGCATTTT
CASSRTGSEDQPQHF
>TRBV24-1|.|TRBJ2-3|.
TGTGCCACCAGTGATTTGCATGATACGCAGTATTTT
CATSDLHDTQYF
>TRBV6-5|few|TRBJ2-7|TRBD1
TGTGCCAGCACACCCACTGCCTGGCTCAGAAGTGGGGGACAGCCTGGAAGCCGCTACGAGCAGTACTTC
CASTPTAWLRSGGQPGSRYEQYF
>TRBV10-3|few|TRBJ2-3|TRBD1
TGTGCCATCAGCGACAGGGGGCCCACAGATACGCAGTATTTT
CAISDRGPTDTQYF
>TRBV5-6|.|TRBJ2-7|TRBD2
TGTGCCAGCAGCTTGGGATTCGGGACTAGCGGGACCGAGCAGTACTTC
CASSLGFGTSGTEQYF
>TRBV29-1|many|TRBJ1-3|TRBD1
TGCAGCGTTGAAGACAGGGGGCCAGGAAACACCATATATTTT
CSVEDRGPGNTIYF
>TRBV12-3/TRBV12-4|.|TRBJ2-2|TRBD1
TGTGCCAGCAGTTTAGGGACAGGGACTAACACCGGGGAGCTGTTTTTT
CASSLGTGTNTGELFF
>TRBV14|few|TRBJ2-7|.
TGTGCCAGCAGCCAAGATCAGCCAGGGAAATCCTACGAGCAGTACTTC
CASSQDQPGKSYEQYF
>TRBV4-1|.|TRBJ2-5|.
TGCGCCAGCAGCCAAGGGGGGGCCGGGGAGACCCAGTACTTC
CASSQGGAGETQYF
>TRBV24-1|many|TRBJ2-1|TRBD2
TGTGCCACCAGTGACCCTAGCGGGAGCTCCTACAATGAGCAGTTCTTC
CATSDPSGSSYNEQFF
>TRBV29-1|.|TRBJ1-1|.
TGCAGCGGTACCTTGGGGGGAACAACTGAAGCTTTCTTT
CSGTLGGTTEAFF
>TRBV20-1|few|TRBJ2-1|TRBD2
TGCAGTGCTTTACCCGGGGGGGCCGGGGTTCGCAATGAGCAGTTCTTC
CSALPGGAGVRNEQFF
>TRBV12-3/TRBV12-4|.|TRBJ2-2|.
TGTGCCAGCGCTCTGGGGGGGCGTCGTACCGGGGAGCTGTTTTTT
CASALGGRRTGELFF
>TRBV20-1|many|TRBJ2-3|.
TGCAGTGCTAGACAGCCCACAGATACGCAGTATTTT
CSARQPTDTQYF
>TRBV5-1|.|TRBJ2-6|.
TGCGCCAGCAGCAAAGAGAGCGACAGAGGTGGGGCCAACGTCCTGACTTTC
CASSKESDRGGANVLTF
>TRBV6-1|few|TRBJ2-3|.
TGTGCCAGCAGCGAACTGGGCGCCGGGACTTTAGAAACAGATACGCAGTATTTT
CASSELGAGTLETDTQYF
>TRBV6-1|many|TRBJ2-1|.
TGTGCCAGCAGCACCCGGGACTTCCAATACAATGAGCAGTTCTTC
CASSTRDFQYNEQFF